One sample yielded the 18 T cell receptor beta chains listed below, sequenced in a study of CD8+ T cells in alopecia areata. As for treatment: oral pan-JAK inhibitor, 5-10 mg twice daily. Investigators isolated RNA and reverse transcribed it into cDNA to act as the sequencing template. Clones were sequenced by immunoSEQ multiplex PCR, and TCRdb holds only the in-frame ones, with some missing. The table lists some 180,000 clones, approximately 53% of them singletons. Here the sequenced sample was CD8+ T cells sorted from blood, taken at week 24, from a patient treated with tofacitinib. The receptors shown here come from a human donor with alopecia areata.

This sequence joins TRBV30 and TRBJ1-2; 8 bases line up with TRBD1. Germline CDR1 and CDR2: GTSNPN and SVGIG (reference sequence). The V gene end was trimmed by 5 bases and the J gene end by 4 bases; junction bases not matched to a gene: 6. The length of the CDR3 is 13 residues. The CDR3 sequence: CAWEDRALYGYTF. CDR3 DNA: TGTGCCTGGGAGGACAGGGCCCTCTATGGCTACACCTTC.

The chain uses TRBV29-1 and TRBJ2-7; TRBD2 is a possible D gene (5 bases). V was pared by 6 bases and J by 4 bases, with 10 bases between. Germline V CDR1 and CDR2: SQVTM, ANQGSEA. CDR3 size: 11 residues. The CDR3 nucleotides are TGCAGCGTGAGGGAACAATACGAGCAGTACTTC. It yields the protein CSVREQYEQYF.

V gene TRBV7-9 combines with J gene TRBJ1-5; no clear D gene. The CDR3 length is 12 residues. V was pared by 5 bases and J by 6 bases, with 8 bases between. In germline, CDR1 is SEHNR, CDR2 FQNEAQ (reference sequence). The CDR3 is CASSPTGQPQHF. CDR3 bases: TGTGCCAGCAGCCCGACCGGTCAGCCCCAGCATTTT.

The chain joins TRBV5-1 to TRBJ2-7, with no clear D. V was trimmed by 4 bases and J by 6 bases, leaving 11 bases between them. Per the germline V gene, CDR1 is SGHRS and CDR2 is YFSETQ. The CDR3 consists of 12 residues. This chain's CDR3 is CASSAGQGEQYF. The CDR3, as DNA: TGCGCCAGCAGCGCTGGGCAAGGCGAGCAGTACTTC. The full variable domain, rest sourced from reference TRBV5-1 and TRBJ2-7, is KAGVTQTPRYLIKTRGQQVTLSCSPISGHRSVSWYQQTPGQGLQFLFEYFSETQRNKGNFPGRFSGRQFSNSRSEMNVSTLELGDSALYLCASSAGQGEQYFGPGTRLTVT.

This clone was detected a few times. The V call is TRBV30, the J call TRBJ1-1; D gene uncertain. CDR1 is GTSNPN and CDR2 is SVGIG in the germline V gene (reference sequence). CDR3 length equals 11 residues. Trimming left V 1 base short and J 7 bases short, with 7 bases between. CDR3 loop: CAWSEEVEAFF. The CDR3 region has the DNA TGTGCCTGGAGTGAGGAGGTTGAAGCTTTCTTT.

The rearrangement uses TRBV29-1 and TRBJ2-1; D uncertain. V lost 4 bases, J lost 13 bases, and 11 bases lay in between. CDR3 length equals 10 residues. Germline V lookup: CDR1 SQVTM, CDR2 ANQGSEA. The CDR3 nucleotides are TGCAGCGTTGTTGCCTCGGCCCAGTTCTTC. Translated: CSVVASAQFF.

This rearrangement joins TRBV2 to TRBJ2-7, with D uncertain. Looked up from germline, CDR1 is SNHLY and CDR2 is FYNNEI. CDR3 size: 12 residues. Trimming left V 2 bases short and J 1 base short, with 3 bases between. The CDR3 loop reads CASSERSYEQYF. The CDR3 nucleotides read TGTGCCAGCAGTGAAAGATCCTACGAGCAGTACTTC.

This clone has more than one count but fewer than ten. The V and J genes are TRBV7-9 and TRBJ1-4; weak D call: TRBD1 (6 bases). V lost 4 bases and J 5 bases, leaving 14 bases between the germline ends. Germline V gives CDR1 SEHNR, CDR2 FQNEAQ (reference sequence). This CDR3 is 15 amino acids long. The CDR3: CASSSPDRPNEKLFF. CDR3 sequence (DNA): TGTGCCAGCAGCTCCCCTGACAGGCCCAATGAAAAACTGTTTTTT.

The rearrangement joins TRBV25-1 to TRBJ2-3, with 10 bases identical to TRBD2. Germline loops: CDR1 MGHDK, CDR2 SYGVNS. Germline trimming cut 7 bases from V and 4 bases from J; bases unmatched to any gene: 5. The CDR3 is made up of 14 amino acids. CDR3 DNA: TGTGCCAGCAAAGCGGGGGGGCCAGCAGATACGCAGTATTTT. This sequence encodes CASKAGGPADTQYF.

The table lists this clone with a few counts. J is TRBJ2-5 and V is TRBV7-6, with 8 positions matching TRBD2. This CDR3 spans 13 amino acids. Germline V lookup: CDR1 SGHVS, CDR2 FNYEAQ. After removal of 4 bases from V and 5 bases from J, the junction contained 3 bases not matched to a gene. Here the CDR3 DNA reads TGTGCCAGCAGCTCGCAGCGGGGGGAGACCCAGTACTTC. It is translated as CASSSQRGETQYF.

The CDR3 here is CSVWTASAQETQYF. The CDR3, as DNA: TGCAGCGTTTGGACAGCCTCTGCCCAAGAGACCCAGTACTTC. This chain uses TRBV29-1 with TRBJ2-5; D perhaps matches TRBD1 (6 bases). Germline V gene lookup returns CDR1 SQVTM and CDR2 ANQGSEA. This CDR3 region has 14 residues. Trimming shortened V by 5 bases and J by 1 base, and 14 bases separated the two germline ends.

This clone was detected only a few times. The chain employs TRBV29-1 and TRBJ1-1, with 9 bases matching TRBD1. CDR1 and CDR2 from the germline V gene are SQVTM and ANQGSEA. The CDR3 consists of 14 residues. The V segment lost 2 bases and the J segment 10 bases; nucleotides outside the gene matches: 11. The CDR3 loop is CSVETGQGSPVAFF. The CDR3 DNA reads as TGCAGCGTTGAAACGGGACAGGGTTCCCCGGTAGCTTTCTTT.

V is TRBV11-2 and J is TRBJ2-7; 7 nucleotides agree with TRBD1. The V segment lost 3 bases and the J segment 3 bases; nucleotides outside the gene matches: 2. Germline CDR1 reads SGHAT; CDR2 reads FQNNGV. CDR3 length equals 13 residues. The CDR3 DNA follows: TGTGCCAGCAGCTTCCGGGACAGCTACGAGCAGTACTTC. Residues: CASSFRDSYEQYF.

The rearrangement joins TRBV30 to TRBJ2-7, with TRBD1 as a possible D gene (6 bases). The CDR3 length is 15 residues. The V gene's germline CDR1 is GTSNPN and CDR2 SVGIG (reference sequence). The V end was cut by 1 base, the J end by 2 bases, with 15 bases between. The CDR3 DNA reads as TGTGCCTGGAGTGGAGATGACAGGCCCACCTACGAGCAGTACTTC. This gives the protein CAWSGDDRPTYEQYF.

This clone was seen a few times. The chain recombines TRBV29-1 with TRBJ1-1, with a weak D call TRBD1 (5 bases). The CDR3 loop spans 11 amino acids. V dropped 7 bases and J dropped 5 bases, with 11 bases sitting between them. CDR1 and CDR2 (germline): SQVTM, ANQGSEA. CDR3 in amino acids: CSGGGDTEAFF. The CDR3 nucleotides read TGCAGCGGGGGAGGGGATACTGAAGCTTTCTTT.

The chain couples TRBV30 to TRBJ1-1; TRBD1 is a possible D gene (5 bases). CDR3 length: 13 residues. Trimming removed 2 bases at V and 2 bases at J, with 9 bases between. Looked up from germline, CDR1 is GTSNPN and CDR2 is SVGIG (reference sequence). The CDR3 loop is CAWSTGDNTEAFF. As DNA, the CDR3 is TGTGCCTGGAGTACAGGCGACAACACTGAAGCTTTCTTT.

The chain links TRBV27 to TRBJ1-2, with 7 bases aligning to TRBD1. The V segment lost 6 bases and the J segment 4 bases; nucleotides outside the gene matches: 8. Germline V gene lookup returns CDR1 MNHEY and CDR2 SMNVEV (reference sequence). The CDR3 loop spans 14 amino acids. Here the CDR3 DNA reads TGTGCCAGCAGCTCCTCGGGACAGATCTATGGCTACACCTTC. This gives the protein CASSSSGQIYGYTF.

The chain couples TRBV5-1 to TRBJ2-7; D unresolved. The germline V gene encodes CDR1 SGHRS and CDR2 YFSETQ. This CDR3 is 13 amino acids long. Trimming left V 0 bases short and J 5 bases short, with 9 bases between. The chain's CDR3 is CASSLEPSDEQYF. The CDR3 DNA sequence: TGCGCCAGCAGCTTGGAACCCTCGGACGAGCAGTACTTC.